The 7 T cell receptor beta chains given below trace back to one sample, sequenced in a study of blood T cell repertoires in COVID-19. Clones were read by immunoSEQ multiplex PCR, and TCRdb kept only the in-frame ones, dropping some. The sample lists about 85,000 clones, 70% to 90% occurring once. Sequenced sample: peripheral blood. These receptors were collected from a man between 60 and 70 years old with acute or convalescent COVID-19.

Comment on this clone: One end of the junction is discordant with germline, which a read error may explain. The chain recombines TRBV5-6 with TRBJ2-3; D might be TRBD2 (6 bases). The CDR3 totals 13 residues. The germline V gene has CDR1 SGHDT and CDR2 YYEEEE. The CDR3: CASSAQSGQDLNF. The CDR3 DNA reads TGTGCCAGCAGCGCGCAGAGCGGGCAAGATTTGAATTTT.

The chain links TRBV25-1 to TRBJ1-5; D remains ambiguous. V lost 4 bases to trimming and J lost 0 bases, with 4 bases between them. CDR3 length: 13 amino acids. Germline V gene sequence: CDR1 MGHDK, CDR2 SYGVNS. CDR3 residues: CASSAHSNQPQHF. The DNA for the CDR3 is TGTGCCAGCAGTGCACATAGCAATCAGCCCCAGCATTTT.

The rearrangement joins TRBV2 to TRBJ1-2, with TRBD1 as a possible D gene (5 bases). Trimming left V 6 bases short and J 0 bases short, with 20 bases between. The CDR3 loop spans 17 amino acids. Germline CDR1 is SNHLY and CDR2 is FYNNEI. CDR3 protein: CASSLNGADPPNYGYTF. CDR3 DNA sequence: TGTGCCAGCAGCTTAAATGGGGCAGATCCTCCTAACTATGGCTACACCTTC.

The chain has TRBV7-2 and TRBJ2-5, with TRBD1 matching over 9 bases. V lost 4 bases to trimming and J lost 5 bases; unmatched junction nucleotides: 5. CDR3 length: 14 residues. Germline V CDR1 and CDR2: SGHTA, FQGNSA. CDR3 in amino acids: CASSWTGVGETQYF. The CDR3 DNA reads as TGTGCCAGCAGCTGGACAGGGGTGGGGGAGACCCAGTACTTC.

The chain recombines TRBV6-2 or TRBV6-3 with TRBJ1-6; D is unclear. V was pared by 0 bases and J by 9 bases, with 15 bases between. The V gene's germline CDR1 is MNHEY and CDR2 SVGEGT. This CDR3 comprises 16 residues. The CDR3 protein is CASSYSSLGLSSPLHF. CDR3 nucleotides: TGTGCCAGCAGTTACTCGAGCCTCGGGTTATCTTCACCCCTCCACTTT.

The V gene is TRBV6-5, the J gene TRBJ1-5, with a weak D call TRBD1 (5 bases). The CDR3 has 14 amino acids. Trimming took off 4 bases at V and 5 bases at J, with 12 bases between the two ends. Germline CDR1 MNHEY, CDR2 SVGAGI. The CDR3 sequence is CASSSGGRYQPQHF. The CDR3 DNA is TGTGCCAGCAGTTCGGGGGGGAGGTATCAGCCCCAGCATTTT.

This chain links TRBV6-6 with TRBJ1-1; D gene unclear. Trimming pared 11 bases from V and 5 bases from J, leaving 12 bases between. This CDR3 region has 11 residues. CDR1 is MNHNY, CDR2 SVGAGI, per germline (reference sequence). The CDR3 loop is CASKEKTEAFF. In DNA, the CDR3 is TGTGCCTCAAAGGAGAAGACTGAAGCTTTCTTT.